These 5 T cell receptor beta chains were sequenced from one sample in a study of PD-1 blockade in mismatch repair-deficient tumors. Sample time point: approximately 11-day in vitro stimulation with candidate neoantigen peptide 7. The data were produced by immunoSEQ multiplex PCR, yet TCRdb's version contains in-frame clones alone and is incomplete. Seen here are 7,500 to 10,000 clones, approximately 89% observed once, and the top ten hold approximately 12%. No antigen has been identified for these receptors. The material was cells cultured in vitro, obtained from a patient treated with pembrolizumab. The receptors derive from an adult with mismatch repair-deficient cancer.

The rearrangement uses TRBV5-1 and TRBJ2-5; TRBD1 agrees at 8 bases. CDR1 is SGHRS and CDR2 is YFSETQ in the germline V gene. V shed 2 bases and J 3 bases; nucleotides not matched to a gene: 3. The CDR3 has 14 amino acids. The CDR3 region has the DNA TGCGCCAGCAGCTTATTGGACAGGGAAGAGACCCAGTACTTC. Translating gives CASSLLDREETQYF. Full variable domain (missing parts from reference TRBV5-1 and TRBJ2-5): KAGVTQTPRYLIKTRGQQVTLSCSPISGHRSVSWYQQTPGQGLQFLFEYFSETQRNKGNFPGRFSGRQFSNSRSEMNVSTLELGDSALYLCASSLLDREETQYFGPGTRLLVL.

The J gene is TRBJ2-3, the V gene TRBV9, with D possibly being TRBD1 or TRBD2 (5 bases each). Trimming cost V 4 bases and J 2 bases, with 14 bases left between them. This CDR3 is built from 15 residues. Germline V CDR1 and CDR2: SGDLS, YYNGEE. The CDR3 sequence is CASSLGTLSTDTQYF. The CDR3 bases are TGTGCCAGCAGCCTAGGGACGCTTTCCACAGATACGCAGTATTTT.

V is TRBV19 and J is TRBJ2-7; the match to TRBD2 covers 10 bases. The CDR3 is made up of 16 amino acids. Germline V CDR1 and CDR2: LNHDA, SQIVND (reference sequence). Trimming cost V 2 bases and J 0 bases; bases outside gene matches: 4. The CDR3 bases are TGTGCCAGTAGTATATTGCCTAGCGGGAGCTCCTACGAGCAGTACTTC. It is translated as CASSILPSGSSYEQYF.

This clone was seen a few times. V and J are TRBV7-9 and TRBJ2-7; a weak D match, TRBD2 (5 bases). V gave up 5 bases and J gave up 2 bases, with 13 bases separating them. CDR1 and CDR2 from the germline V gene are SEHNR and FQNEAQ (reference sequence). The CDR3 covers 14 residues. CDR3 amino acids: CASSPIREPYEQYF. CDR3 sequence (DNA): TGTGCCAGCAGCCCTATCCGGGAACCCTACGAGCAGTACTTC.

The V and J genes are TRBV28 and TRBJ1-5; unclear D gene. This CDR3 comprises 15 residues. Trimming removed 0 bases at V and 4 bases at J, with 10 bases between. Germline V gene sequence: CDR1 MDHEN, CDR2 SYDVKM. CDR3 in amino acids: CASSLWDGNNQPQHF. CDR3 nucleotide sequence: TGTGCCAGCAGTTTATGGGACGGAAATAATCAGCCCCAGCATTTT. Complete variable domain (other parts from reference TRBV28 and TRBJ1-5): DVKVTQSSRYLVKRTGEKVFLECVQDMDHENMFWYRQDPGLGLRLIYFSYDVKMKEKGDIPEGYSVSREKKERFSLILESASTNQTSMYLCASSLWDGNNQPQHFGDGTRLSIL.